This T cell receptor beta chain appears in the sequencing data of a study of shared clonotypes between healthy human individuals. Study findings and constraints: Naive subsets generally had larger estimated richness than memory subsets.

Selected positively for CCR7 and CD45RO-negative, naive CD8 cells excluded terminally differentiated effector memory CD45RA+ cells. Healthy HIV-negative adults with no recent acute infections or vaccinations were recruited as donors. The CDR3 spans 16 residues. Germline V gene lookup returns CDR1 MNHEY and CDR2 SMNVEV (reference sequence). As concerns this clone: Its antigen is unknown. Germline is not matched at one junction end, which may reflect a read error.

Over several immunoSEQ plates, each subset's genomic DNA was distributed in even portions. The method was immunoSEQ multiplex PCR; TCRdb's version includes in-frame clones alone and lacks a portion of them. The data hold about 610,000 clones, with approximately 96% observed a single time. This clonotype was sampled from a young woman in good health. The rearrangement joins TRBV27 to TRBJ2-3, with D perhaps TRBD2 (5 bases). The sequenced material came from naive CD8+ T cells sorted from blood. Here the CDR3 DNA reads TGTGCCAGCAGCTCCTCGACTATAGGCAGCAAAGATACGCAGTATTTT. It codes for CASSSSTIGSKDTQYF.